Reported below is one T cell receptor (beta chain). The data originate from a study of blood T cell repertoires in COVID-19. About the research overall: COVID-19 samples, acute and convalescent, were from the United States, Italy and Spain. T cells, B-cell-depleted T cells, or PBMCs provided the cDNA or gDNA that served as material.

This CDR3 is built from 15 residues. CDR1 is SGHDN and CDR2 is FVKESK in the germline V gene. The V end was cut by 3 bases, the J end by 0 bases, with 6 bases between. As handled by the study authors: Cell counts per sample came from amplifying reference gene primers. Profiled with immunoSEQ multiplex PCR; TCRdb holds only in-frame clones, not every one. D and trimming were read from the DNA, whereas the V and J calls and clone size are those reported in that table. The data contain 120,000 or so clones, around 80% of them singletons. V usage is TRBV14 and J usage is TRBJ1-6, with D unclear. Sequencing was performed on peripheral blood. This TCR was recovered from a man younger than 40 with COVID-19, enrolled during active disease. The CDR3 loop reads CASSHKSSYNSPLHF. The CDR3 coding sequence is TGTGCCAGCAGCCACAAGAGCTCCTATAATTCACCCCTCCACTTT.